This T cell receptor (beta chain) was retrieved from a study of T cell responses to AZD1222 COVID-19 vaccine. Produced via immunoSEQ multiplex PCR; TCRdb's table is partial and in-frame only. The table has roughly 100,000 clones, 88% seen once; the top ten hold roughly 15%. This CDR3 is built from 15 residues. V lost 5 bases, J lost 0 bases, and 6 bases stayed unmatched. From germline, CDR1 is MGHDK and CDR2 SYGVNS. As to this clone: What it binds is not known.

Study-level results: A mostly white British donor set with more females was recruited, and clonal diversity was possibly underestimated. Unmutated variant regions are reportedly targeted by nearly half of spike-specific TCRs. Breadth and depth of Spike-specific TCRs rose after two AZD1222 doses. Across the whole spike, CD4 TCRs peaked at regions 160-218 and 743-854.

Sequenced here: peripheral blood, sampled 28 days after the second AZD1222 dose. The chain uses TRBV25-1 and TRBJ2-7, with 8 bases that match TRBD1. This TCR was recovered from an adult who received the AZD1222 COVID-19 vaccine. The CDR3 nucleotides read TGTGCCAGCAGTAGGACAGGGAGCTTCTCCTACGAGCAGTACTTC. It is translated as CASSRTGSFSYEQYF.